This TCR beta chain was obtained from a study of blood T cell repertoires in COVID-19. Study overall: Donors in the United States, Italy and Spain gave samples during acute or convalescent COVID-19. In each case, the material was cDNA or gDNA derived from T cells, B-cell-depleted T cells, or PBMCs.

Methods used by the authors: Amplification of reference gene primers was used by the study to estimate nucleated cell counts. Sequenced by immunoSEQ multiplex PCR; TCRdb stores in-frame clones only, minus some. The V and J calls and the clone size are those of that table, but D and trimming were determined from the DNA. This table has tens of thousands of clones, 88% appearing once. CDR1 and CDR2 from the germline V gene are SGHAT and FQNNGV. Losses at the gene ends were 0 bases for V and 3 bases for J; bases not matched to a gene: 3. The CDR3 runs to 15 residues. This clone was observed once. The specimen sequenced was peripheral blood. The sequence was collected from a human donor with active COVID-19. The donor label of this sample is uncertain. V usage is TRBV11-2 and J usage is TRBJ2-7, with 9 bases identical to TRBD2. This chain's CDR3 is CASSLDAGGYYEQYF. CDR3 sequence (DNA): TGTGCCAGCAGCTTAGATGCGGGAGGGTACTACGAGCAGTACTTC.